Following are 17 T cell receptor beta chains from one sample sequenced in a study of tumor and adjacent non-tumor tissue in lung cancer. The library came from three nested PCR rounds adapted from ARM-PCR protocols. MiXCR was run by TCRdb on the multiplex PCR reads, yielding one entry per CDR3 protein. The sample lists fewer than 85,000 distinct CDR3 sequences; around 73% were seen once. The template was RNA from unsorted bulk tissue. The source material was lung tumor tissue. The source of these receptors is a man in his sixties with non-small cell lung cancer.

This clonotype showed up just once. An end of the junction differs from the germline gene, which may be a read error. V and J are TRBV12-5 and TRBJ2-7, with D possibly TRBD1 on 6 matching bases. Germline CDR1 is LGHNT and CDR2 is FRNRAP. The CDR3 runs 14 residues. CDR3 amino acids: CASGLIWDNYERYF. The CDR3 DNA is TGTGCTAGTGGTTTGATATGGGACAACTACGAGCGGTACTTC.

The V gene is TRBV29-1, the J gene TRBJ1-1; D perhaps matches TRBD1 (5 bases). In germline, CDR1 is SQVTM, CDR2 ANQGSEA. V lost 1 base and J lost 10, with 13 bases in between. CDR3 size: 12 residues. In nucleotides, the CDR3 is TGCAGCGTTGAAGCAGGGAACACTAGAGCTTTCTTT. Its translation: CSVEAGNTRAFF.

The chain carries TRBV7-9 and TRBJ2-1, with a weak D call TRBD2 (5 bases). Trimming removed 5 bases at V and 8 bases at J, with 22 bases between. Germline CDR1 reads SEHNR; CDR2 reads FQNEAQ (reference sequence). The CDR3 sequence is 16 residues long. This CDR3 reads CASSARWASPLYEQFF. For the CDR3, the DNA is TGTGCCAGCAGCGCGCGGTGGGCTAGCCCTCTCTATGAGCAGTTCTTC.

A word on this clonotype: At one end, the junction sequence differs from germline, possibly due to a read error. J is TRBJ1-2 and V is TRBV12-3 or TRBV12-4, with no clear D. The CDR3 has 13 amino acids. CDR3 residues: CPSSLDSIAGYTF. The CDR3 nucleotides are TGTCCCAGCAGTCTCGATAGCATAGCCGGCTACACCTTC.

This clonotype was seen only once. This chain joins TRBV11-3 and TRBJ2-3; D gene unclear. The germline V gene has CDR1 SGHNT and CDR2 YENEEA. Trimming took off 10 bases at V and 3 bases at J, with 11 bases between the two ends. CDR3 length: 12 residues. The CDR3 loop reads CAISLHTDTQYF. DNA of the CDR3: TGTGCCATCAGTTTACATACAGATACGCAGTATTTT.

On this clonotype itself: An end of the junction does not agree with germline; a read error may underlie this. The chain recombines TRBV28 with TRBJ1-2; D perhaps matches TRBD1 (5 bases). This CDR3 is 12 amino acids long. In germline, CDR1 is MDHEN, CDR2 SYDVKM. This chain's CDR3 is CASNLAGYGYTF. CDR3 nucleotide sequence: TGTGCCAGCAATTTAGCAGGGTATGGTTACACCTTC.

This clonotype was seen a handful of times. Sequence at one end of the junction differs from germline and may be a read error. V gene TRBV10-3 combines with J gene TRBJ2-6; 15 positions agree with TRBD2. The germline CDR1 and CDR2 sequences are ENHRY and SYGVKD. CDR3 size: 20 residues. In nucleotides, the CDR3 is TGTGCCATCAGTGAACATGGGACTAGCGGGGGGAACTCTGGGGCCGACGTCCTGACTTTC. Translating gives CAISEHGTSGGNSGADVLTF.

Regarding this clonotype: The junction and the germline gene differ at one end; a read error may be behind it. This chain links TRBV20-1 with TRBJ2-5; 11 bases align to TRBD2. The germline CDR1 and CDR2 sequences are DFQATT and SNEGSKA (reference sequence). The CDR3 has 13 amino acids. DNA of the CDR3: TGCAGTGATAGCGGGAGGGCCCAAGAGACCCATTACTTC. Translated: CSDSGRAQETHYF.

This clonotype was observed a single time. Germline is not matched at one junction end, which may reflect a read error. The chain carries TRBV11-1 and TRBJ1-1; unclear D gene. From germline, CDR1 is SGHAT and CDR2 FQDESV (reference sequence). CDR3 length equals 13 residues. For the CDR3, the DNA is TGTGCCAGCTGCTTAAACCCCGGGGTACGTGCTTTCTTT. Its protein product is CASCLNPGVRAFF. Looking up the rest from reference TRBV11-1 and TRBJ1-1 gives the full variable domain: EAEVAQSPRYKITEKSQAVAFWCDPISGHATLYWYRQILGQGPELLVQFQDESVVDDSQLPKDRFSAERLKGVDSTLKIQPAELGDSAMYLCASCLNPGVRAFFGQGTRLTVV.

The V gene is TRBV29-1, the J gene TRBJ2-3; either TRBD1 or TRBD2 may supply D (5 bases each). The CDR3 runs 15 residues. Germline lookup yields CDR1 SQVTM and CDR2 ANQGSEA. V shed 0 bases and J shed 2 bases, with 12 bases lying between them. The CDR3 spells CSVEELGHHTDTQYF. The CDR3 bases are TGCAGCGTTGAAGAACTAGGACATCACACAGATACGCAGTATTTT.

Note on this clonotype: Mismatch with germline at one junction end may stem from a read error. This chain joins TRBV10-3 and TRBJ2-6, with a weak D call TRBD2 (7 bases). The germline CDR1 and CDR2 sequences are ENHRY and SYGVKD. This CDR3 region has 20 residues. The CDR3 reads CAISEHDTRGRDSGANVLTF. The CDR3 coding sequence is TGTGCTATCAGTGAACATGATACTAGGGGGAGGGACTCTGGGGCCAACGTCCTGACTTTC.

As to this clonotype: The junction and the germline gene differ at one end; a read error may be behind it. The chain has TRBV6-5 and TRBJ2-2; D is unresolved. This CDR3 spans 17 amino acids. Germline CDR1 reads MNHEY; CDR2 reads SVGAGI. CDR3 sequence reads: CAISYSEGFGYTGELFF. CDR3 nucleotides: TGTGCCATCAGTTATTCCGAAGGATTCGGATACACCGGGGAGCTGTTTTTT.

Only a few counts were recorded for this clonotype. This may come from a read error, since a much larger clone is one base off. The rearrangement joins TRBV11-1 to TRBJ2-5; D is unclear. Germline-derived CDR1 and CDR2 are SGHAT and FQDESV (reference sequence). The CDR3 has 14 residues. The CDR3 region has the DNA TGTACCGGCAGCTTAGACACTTACCAAGAGACCCAGTACTTC. Its protein product is CTGSLDTYQETQYF. Looking up the rest from reference TRBV11-1 and TRBJ2-5 gives the full variable domain: EAEVAQSPRYKITEKSQAVAFWCDPISGHATLYWYRQILGQGPELLVQFQDESVVDDSQLPKDRFSAERLKGVDSTLKIQPAELGDSAMYLCTGSLDTYQETQYFGPGTRLLVL.

The V and J genes are TRBV12-3 or TRBV12-4 and TRBJ2-3; TRBD1 agrees at 10 bases. Trimming at V came to 9 bases and at J to 6 bases, leaving 9 bases not matched to a gene. The CDR3 spans 14 residues. The CDR3 reads CASTGQGKEDTQYF. The CDR3 coding sequence is TGTGCCAGTACGGGACAGGGGAAGGAGGATACGCAGTATTTT.

Of note for this clonotype: A single base separates this from a much larger clone, so it may be a read error. V usage is TRBV5-6 and J usage is TRBJ2-3, with TRBD1 as a possible D gene (6 bases). This CDR3 has 12 amino acids. CDR1 SGHDT and CDR2 YYEEEE come from the germline V gene. The chain's CDR3 is CTSSLGTNTQYF. The CDR3 DNA is TGTACCAGCAGCTTAGGGACAAATACGCAGTATTTT.

Comment on this clonotype: At one end, the junction sequence differs from germline, possibly due to a read error. This chain joins TRBV12-3 or TRBV12-4 and TRBJ2-1; 7 nucleotides align to TRBD2. This CDR3 has 15 residues. CDR3 loop: CVSSFPQRDYNEHFF. In DNA, the CDR3 is TGTGTCAGCAGTTTCCCTCAGCGGGACTACAATGAGCATTTCTTC.

This clonotype appeared a single time. No conserved phenylalanine or tryptophan ends this CDR3, so it is likely a read error. The limits of the CDR3 on the DNA are not certain, so only TCRdb's listed CDR3 is given. CDR3 residues: CASSYSPGGPDTHYI. The rearrangement links TRBV6-5 to TRBJ2-3; the D call of TRBD1 is as the table states it, not checked on the DNA. Germline V gives CDR1 MNHEY, CDR2 SVGAGI. The CDR3 region is 15 residues in length, termini included.